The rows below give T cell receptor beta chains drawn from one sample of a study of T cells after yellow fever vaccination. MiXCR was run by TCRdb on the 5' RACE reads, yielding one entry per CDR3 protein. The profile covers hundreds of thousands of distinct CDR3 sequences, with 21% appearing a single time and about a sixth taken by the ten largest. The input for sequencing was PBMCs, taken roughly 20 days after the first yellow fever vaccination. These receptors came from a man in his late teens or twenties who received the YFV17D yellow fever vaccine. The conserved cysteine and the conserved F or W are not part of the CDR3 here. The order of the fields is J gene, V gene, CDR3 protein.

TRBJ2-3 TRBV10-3 AIKETGTDTQY
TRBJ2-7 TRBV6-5 ASSYKGTPGGEQY
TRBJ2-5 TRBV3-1 ASSQGVGETQY
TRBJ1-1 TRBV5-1 ASSLPSRNTEAF
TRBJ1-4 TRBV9 ASSVLGVTATNEKLF
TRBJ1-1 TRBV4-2 ASSDSGKGTEAF
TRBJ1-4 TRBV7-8 ASSRGRTINEKLF
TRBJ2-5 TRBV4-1 ASSQEDRQETQY
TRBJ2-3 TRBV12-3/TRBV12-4 ASRRSHPQY
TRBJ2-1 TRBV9 ASSGGPFAGGSNEQF